The following is a TCR beta chain sequence with its context. Its target is not known. J lost 5 bases, V lost 5 bases, and 5 bases had no gene match. In germline, CDR1 is MNHEY, CDR2 SVGAGI. The CDR3 totals 13 residues. Each of the donors was a healthy adult who was HIV-negative and had not had a recent acute infection or vaccination. The data originate from a study of shared clonotypes between healthy human individuals. Data came from immunoSEQ multiplex PCR; TCRdb stores just in-frame clones and leaves some out. Altogether around 1.4 million clones are present, 98% to 99% being singletons, with the ten largest covering over 0.3%. Findings and caveats of the study: It was expected that sequencing depth would affect clonotype sharing among donors. Clonotypes shared by all four sorted-subset donors had higher generation probabilities than non-shared clonotypes. In a handful of donors, around 5% of naive CD4 clonotypes appeared in common.

This chain joins TRBV6-5 and TRBJ2-5; 7 nucleotides agree with TRBD1. Sequencing used naive CD4+ T cells sorted from blood. Subset: CD45RA+ positively selected. This receptor was identified in a man aged 25-45 years in good health. The CDR3 protein is CASSQQGLETQYF. The CDR3 DNA is TGTGCCAGCAGTCAACAGGGGTTGGAGACCCAGTACTTC.